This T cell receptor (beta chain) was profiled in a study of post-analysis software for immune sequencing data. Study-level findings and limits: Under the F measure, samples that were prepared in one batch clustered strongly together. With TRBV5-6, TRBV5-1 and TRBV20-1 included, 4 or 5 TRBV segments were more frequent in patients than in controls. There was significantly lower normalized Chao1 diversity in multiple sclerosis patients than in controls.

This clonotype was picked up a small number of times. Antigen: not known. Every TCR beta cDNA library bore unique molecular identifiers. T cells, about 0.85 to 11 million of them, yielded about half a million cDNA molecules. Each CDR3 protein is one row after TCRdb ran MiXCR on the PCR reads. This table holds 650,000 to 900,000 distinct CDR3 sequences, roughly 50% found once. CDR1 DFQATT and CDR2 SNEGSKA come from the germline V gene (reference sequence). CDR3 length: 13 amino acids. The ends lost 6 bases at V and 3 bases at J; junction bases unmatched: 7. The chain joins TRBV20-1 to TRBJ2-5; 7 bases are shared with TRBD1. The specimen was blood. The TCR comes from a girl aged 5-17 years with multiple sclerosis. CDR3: CSAPQGGEETQYF. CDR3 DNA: TGCAGTGCCCCCCAAGGGGGCGAAGAGACCCAGTACTTC.